This is a list of T cell receptor beta chains from one sample in a study of T-cell memory formation after mild COVID-19. TCRdb re-analysed the 5' RACE reads in MiXCR, keeping a single row per CDR3 protein. The sample has 250,000 to 300,000 distinct CDR3 sequences, 18% seen once. The material sequenced was PBMCs or a T cell subset sorted from them (not recorded which). The receptors derive from a man younger than 35 who had mild COVID-19 (a few samples of this study predate the infection). Cell type and time point are not known. Each CDR3 is given with its conserved first and last residue. D genes are given only for firm matches. The size of a clone is reported for some rows only, either as once, few or many, or as a class for expanded clones.

j_gene: TRBJ2-7; abundance: -; v_gene: TRBV7-9; d_gene: TRBD2; CDR3nt: TGTGCCAGCAGCCCCCCGGGACTAGCGGACATCTACGAGCAGTACTTC; CDR3aa: CASSPPGLADIYEQYF
j_gene: TRBJ2-3; abundance: few; v_gene: TRBV9; d_gene: -; CDR3nt: TGTGCCAGCAGCGTAGCGGACAACTGGAACACAGATACGCAGTATTTT; CDR3aa: CASSVADNWNTDTQYF
j_gene: TRBJ1-5; abundance: -; v_gene: TRBV5-1; d_gene: -; CDR3nt: TGCGCCAGCAGCTTTACGGGGGATAGCAATCAGCCCCAGCATTTT; CDR3aa: CASSFTGDSNQPQHF
j_gene: TRBJ2-3; abundance: -; v_gene: TRBV5-4; d_gene: -; CDR3nt: TGTGCCAGCAGCCTCCAGGCTGGTAGTGTCGATACGCAGTATTTT; CDR3aa: CASSLQAGSVDTQYF
j_gene: TRBJ1-1; abundance: few; v_gene: TRBV6-6; d_gene: TRBD1; CDR3nt: TGTGCCAGCAGGCACAGGGGGACTGAAGCTTTCTTT; CDR3aa: CASRHRGTEAFF
j_gene: TRBJ1-2; abundance: -; v_gene: TRBV2; d_gene: -; CDR3nt: TGTGCCAGCACCCGGGAGAGTGGCTACACCTTC; CDR3aa: CASTRESGYTF
j_gene: TRBJ1-3; abundance: many; v_gene: TRBV5-1; d_gene: -; CDR3nt: TGCGCCAGCAGCTTGACGGCAAACTCTGGAAACACCATATATTTT; CDR3aa: CASSLTANSGNTIYF
j_gene: TRBJ1-2; abundance: -; v_gene: TRBV18; d_gene: TRBD1; CDR3nt: TGTGCCAGCTCACCATCGGGACAGGGAGTCTATGGCTACACCTTC; CDR3aa: CASSPSGQGVYGYTF
j_gene: TRBJ2-1; abundance: -; v_gene: TRBV20-1; d_gene: -; CDR3nt: TGCAGTGCTAGAGATTCAGGGGACCCATACAATGAGCAGTTCTTC; CDR3aa: CSARDSGDPYNEQFF
j_gene: TRBJ2-7; abundance: -; v_gene: TRBV6-2/TRBV6-3; d_gene: -; CDR3nt: TGTGCCAGCGGAGACGGCAGGGCCTACGAGCAGTACTTC; CDR3aa: CASGDGRAYEQYF
j_gene: TRBJ2-1; abundance: -; v_gene: TRBV29-1; d_gene: TRBD2; CDR3nt: TGCAGCGTTGTGGTCACTAGCGGGGGGTACAATGAGCAGTTCTTC; CDR3aa: CSVVVTSGGYNEQFF